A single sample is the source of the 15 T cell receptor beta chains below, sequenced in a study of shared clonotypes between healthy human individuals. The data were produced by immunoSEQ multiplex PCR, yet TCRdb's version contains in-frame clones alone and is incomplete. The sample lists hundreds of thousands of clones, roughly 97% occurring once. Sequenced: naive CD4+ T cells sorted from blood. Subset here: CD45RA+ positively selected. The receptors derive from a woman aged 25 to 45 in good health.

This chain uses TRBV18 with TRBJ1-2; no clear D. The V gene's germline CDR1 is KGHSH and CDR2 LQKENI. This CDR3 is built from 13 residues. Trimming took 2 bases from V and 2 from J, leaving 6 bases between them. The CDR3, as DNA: TGTGCCAGCTCACCAGGCGGGAACTATGGCTACACCTTC. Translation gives CASSPGGNYGYTF.

This chain's CDR3 is CASRLQGANQPQHF. The CDR3 bases are TGTGCCAGCAGACTACAGGGGGCGAATCAGCCCCAGCATTTT. The chain couples TRBV27 to TRBJ1-5, with 9 bases that match TRBD1. Germline-derived CDR1 and CDR2 are MNHEY and SMNVEV (reference sequence). Trimming took 6 bases from V and 4 from J; bases not matched to a gene: 4. This CDR3 has 14 amino acids.

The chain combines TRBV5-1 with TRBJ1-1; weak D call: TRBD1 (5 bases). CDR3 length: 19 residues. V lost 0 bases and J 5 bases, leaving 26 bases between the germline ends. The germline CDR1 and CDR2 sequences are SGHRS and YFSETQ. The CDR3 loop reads CASSLGHRSGRLQWTEAFF. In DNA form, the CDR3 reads TGCGCCAGCAGCTTGGGGCACAGGTCGGGGCGCTTACAGTGGACTGAAGCTTTCTTT.

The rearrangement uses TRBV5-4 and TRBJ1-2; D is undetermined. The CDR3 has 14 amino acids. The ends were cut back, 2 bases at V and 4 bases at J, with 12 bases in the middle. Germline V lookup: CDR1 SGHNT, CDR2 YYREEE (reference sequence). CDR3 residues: CASSLELTVYGYTF. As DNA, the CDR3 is TGTGCCAGCAGCTTAGAACTGACGGTCTATGGCTACACCTTC. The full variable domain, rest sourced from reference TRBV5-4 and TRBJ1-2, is ETGVTQSPTHLIKTRGQQVTLRCSSQSGHNTVSWYQQALGQGPQFIFQYYREEENGRGNFPPRFSGLQFPNYSSELNVNALELDDSALYLCASSLELTVYGYTFGSGTRLTVV.

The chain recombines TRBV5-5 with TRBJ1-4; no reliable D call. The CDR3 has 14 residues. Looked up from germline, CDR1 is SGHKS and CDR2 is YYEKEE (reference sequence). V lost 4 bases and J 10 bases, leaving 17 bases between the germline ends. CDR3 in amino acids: CASSPRYLEGKLFF. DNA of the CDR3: TGTGCCAGCAGCCCGCGGTATCTGGAGGGAAAACTGTTTTTT.

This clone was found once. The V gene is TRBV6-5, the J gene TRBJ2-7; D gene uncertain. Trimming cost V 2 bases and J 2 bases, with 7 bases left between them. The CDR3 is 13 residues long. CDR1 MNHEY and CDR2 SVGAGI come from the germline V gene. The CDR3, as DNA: TGTGCCAGCAGTTACGGGATCGCCTACGAGCAGTACTTC. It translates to CASSYGIAYEQYF.

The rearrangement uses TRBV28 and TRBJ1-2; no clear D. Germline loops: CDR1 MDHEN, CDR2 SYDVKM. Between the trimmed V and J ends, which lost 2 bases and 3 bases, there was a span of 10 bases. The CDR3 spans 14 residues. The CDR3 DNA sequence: TGTGCCAGCAGTTTACCCGACACCTACTATGGCTACACCTTC. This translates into CASSLPDTYYGYTF.

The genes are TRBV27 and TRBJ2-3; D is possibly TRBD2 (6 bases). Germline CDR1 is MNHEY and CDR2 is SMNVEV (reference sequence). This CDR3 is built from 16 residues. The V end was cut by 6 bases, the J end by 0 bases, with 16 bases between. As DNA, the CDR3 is TGTGCCAGCAGGAAGCGGGTAGTCACCAGCACAGATACGCAGTATTTT. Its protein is CASRKRVVTSTDTQYF.

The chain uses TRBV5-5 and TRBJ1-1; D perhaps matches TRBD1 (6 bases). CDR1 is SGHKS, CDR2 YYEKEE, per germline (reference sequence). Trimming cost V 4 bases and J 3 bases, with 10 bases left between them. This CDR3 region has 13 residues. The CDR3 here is CASSPTGYTEAFF. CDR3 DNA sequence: TGTGCCAGCAGCCCAACAGGGTACACTGAAGCTTTCTTT.

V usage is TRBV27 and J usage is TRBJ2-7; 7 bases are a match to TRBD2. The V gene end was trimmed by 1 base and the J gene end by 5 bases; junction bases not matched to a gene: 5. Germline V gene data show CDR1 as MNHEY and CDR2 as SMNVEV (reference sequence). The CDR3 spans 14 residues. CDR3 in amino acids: CASSLLRGKDEQYF. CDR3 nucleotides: TGTGCCAGCAGTTTATTGCGGGGGAAAGACGAGCAGTACTTC.

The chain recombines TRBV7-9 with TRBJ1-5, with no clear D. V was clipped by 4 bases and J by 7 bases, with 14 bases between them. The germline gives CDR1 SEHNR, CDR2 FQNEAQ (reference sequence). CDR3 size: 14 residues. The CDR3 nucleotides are TGTGCCAGCAGCTCCCGGGAGACACGCCAGCCCCAGCATTTT. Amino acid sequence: CASSSRETRQPQHF.

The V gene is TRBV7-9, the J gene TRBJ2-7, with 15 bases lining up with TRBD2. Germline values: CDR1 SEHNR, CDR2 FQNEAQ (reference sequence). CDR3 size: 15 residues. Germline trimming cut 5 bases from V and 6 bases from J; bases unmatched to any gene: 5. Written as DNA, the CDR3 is TGTGCCAGCAGCCACGGACTAGCGGGAGGGATCGAGCAGTACTTC. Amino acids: CASSHGLAGGIEQYF.

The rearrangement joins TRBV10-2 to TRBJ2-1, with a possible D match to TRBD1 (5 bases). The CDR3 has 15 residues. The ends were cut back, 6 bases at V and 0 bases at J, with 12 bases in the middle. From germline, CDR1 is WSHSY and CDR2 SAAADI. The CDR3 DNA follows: TGCGCCAGCAGAGACAGCACGGGCTCCTACAATGAGCAGTTCTTC. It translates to CASRDSTGSYNEQFF.

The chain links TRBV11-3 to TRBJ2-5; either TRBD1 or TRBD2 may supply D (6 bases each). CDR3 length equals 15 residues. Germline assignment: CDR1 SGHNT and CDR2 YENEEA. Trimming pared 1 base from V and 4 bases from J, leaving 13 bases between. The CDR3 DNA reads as TGTGCCAGCAGCTTAGGAAGGGGGGTAGGAGAGACCCAGTACTTC. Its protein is CASSLGRGVGETQYF.

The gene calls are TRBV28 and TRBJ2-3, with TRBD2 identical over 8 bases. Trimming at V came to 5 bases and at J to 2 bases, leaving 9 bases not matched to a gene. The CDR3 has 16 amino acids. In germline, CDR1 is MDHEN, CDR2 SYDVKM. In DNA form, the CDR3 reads TGTGCCAGCAGTAGCCCAGGCGGGAGGTCCACAGATACGCAGTATTTT. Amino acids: CASSSPGGRSTDTQYF.